A single sample gave rise to the 32 T cell receptor beta chains below, sequenced in a study of blood T cells in healthy people across ages. Primed by a sample-barcoded 5' primer and a J-beta primer mix, a second PCR proceeded for about 7 to 11 cycles. TCRdb re-called the 5' RACE reads through MiXCR, storing one row per CDR3 protein. The table shows roughly 1 million distinct CDR3 sequences, with 20% to 25% occurring only once. This sample also belongs to another study, concerning T cells of mothers and their children.

Specimen: blood. Source of these receptors: a girl aged 2 to 9 in good health.

This chain connects TRBV11-2 to TRBJ2-3; 9 nucleotides match TRBD2. The V gene's germline CDR1 is SGHAT and CDR2 FQNNGV. This CDR3 comprises 17 residues. With 2 bases clipped from V and 2 bases from J, the junction kept 8 bases outside the gene matches. CDR3 residues: CASSLRAGGSATDTQYF. The CDR3 coding sequence is TGTGCCAGCAGCTTAAGGGCGGGAGGGTCCGCCACAGATACGCAGTATTTT.

This clonotype was detected only a few times. This chain links TRBV7-9 with TRBJ1-1; TRBD1 aligns across 9 bases. Germline values: CDR1 SEHNR, CDR2 FQNEAQ (reference sequence). This CDR3 is 13 amino acids long. J was trimmed by 12 bases and V by 4 bases; bases with no gene match: 9. CDR3 DNA sequence: TGTGCCAGCAGCTCCTTCTCGGACAGGGGAACTTTCTTT. This codes for CASSSFSDRGTFF.

The rearrangement uses TRBV7-3 and TRBJ2-1; 12 bases align to TRBD2. Germline V lookup: CDR1 SGHTA, CDR2 FQGTGA. The CDR3 totals 20 residues. With 2 bases clipped from V and 5 bases from J, the junction kept 16 bases outside the gene matches. The CDR3 nucleotides read TGTGCCAGCAGCTTAGTAAGAACTAGCGGGGGGAATTCCATAAACAATGAGCAGTTCTTC. Encoded protein: CASSLVRTSGGNSINNEQFF.

The V and J genes are TRBV24-1 and TRBJ2-2; D could derive from TRBD1 or TRBD2 (5 bases each). The V end lost 10 bases, the J end lost 8 bases, and 10 bases lay between the germline ends. Germline values: CDR1 KGHDR, CDR2 SFDVKD. The CDR3 loop spans 11 amino acids. The DNA for the CDR3 is TGTGCCACGGGGGAATCTGGGGAGCTGTTTTTT. Encoded protein: CATGESGELFF.

The J gene is TRBJ2-3, the V gene TRBV10-3; D gene uncertain. The germline V and J ends were trimmed by 8 bases and 2 bases, with 11 bases remaining between them. The germline CDR1 and CDR2 sequences are ENHRY and SYGVKD. The CDR3 sequence is 13 residues long. CDR3 sequence reads: CAIYARSTDTQYF. DNA for the CDR3: TGTGCCATCTACGCTAGGTCCACAGATACGCAGTATTTT.

This rearrangement joins TRBV12-3 or TRBV12-4 to TRBJ2-1; possible D gene TRBD2, 6 bases. V was clipped by 3 bases and J by 2 bases, with 17 bases between them. The CDR3 sequence is 17 residues long. The CDR3 DNA is TGTGCCAGCAGTTTGAGGTTAGGAGGGCCCCCCTACAATGAGCAGTTCTTC. Protein product: CASSLRLGGPPYNEQFF.

This chain joins TRBV14 and TRBJ2-1; perhaps TRBD2 as D (6 bases). Trimming removed 3 bases at V and 8 bases at J, with 23 bases between. This CDR3 contains 17 residues. In germline, CDR1 is SGHDN, CDR2 FVKESK. The CDR3 is CASSQTELARTMDEQFF. CDR3 DNA: TGTGCCAGCAGCCAGACCGAACTAGCCAGGACGATGGATGAGCAGTTCTTC. Complete variable domain (other parts from reference TRBV14 and TRBJ2-1): EAGVTQFPSHSVIEKGQTVTLRCDPISGHDNLYWYRRVMGKEIKFLLHFVKESKQDESGMPNNRFLAERTGGTYSTLKVQPAELEDSGVYFCASSQTELARTMDEQFFGPGTRLTVL.

The rearrangement uses TRBV5-6 and TRBJ1-2; 7 positions agree with TRBD1. Trimming at V came to 5 bases and at J to 8 bases, leaving 9 bases not matched to a gene. The CDR3 length is 13 residues. In germline, CDR1 is SGHDT, CDR2 YYEEEE. The CDR3: CASRRDSLRGYTF. The CDR3 DNA reads TGTGCCAGCAGGCGGGACAGCCTCCGCGGCTACACCTTC. The variable domain in full, with the rest retrieved from reference TRBV5-6 and TRBJ1-2, is DAGVTQSPTHLIKTRGQQVTLRCSPKSGHDTVSWYQQALGQGPQFIFQYYEEEERQRGNFPDRFSGHQFPNYSSELNVNALLLGDSALYLCASRRDSLRGYTFGSGTRLTVV.

This clonotype appeared a few times. The V call is TRBV29-1, the J call TRBJ2-4, with a weak D call TRBD1 (5 bases). V was trimmed by 7 bases and J by 8 bases, leaving 15 bases between them. The CDR3 sequence is 12 residues long. Germline lookup yields CDR1 SQVTM and CDR2 ANQGSEA. CDR3 region: CSAKMVGDIQYF. DNA for the CDR3: TGCAGCGCTAAAATGGTAGGGGACATTCAGTACTTC.

The rearrangement joins TRBV7-8 to TRBJ2-1, with 7 positions matching TRBD1. Germline V gene data show CDR1 as SGHVS and CDR2 as FQNEAQ. The CDR3 contains 14 residues. V was clipped by 3 bases and J by 10 bases; unmatched bases: 9. CDR3: CASSLRTGRMEQFF. In DNA form, the CDR3 reads TGTGCCAGCAGCTTGCGGACAGGTCGGATGGAGCAGTTCTTC.

Regarding this clonotype: A much larger clone differs from this one at a single base, so this may be a read error. The CDR3 DNA reads as TGTGCCAGCAGCTTCGGACACCAAGAGACCCAGTACTTC. Translation: CASSFGHQETQYF. This chain connects TRBV11-1 to TRBJ2-5; D remains ambiguous. The V and J ends lost 3 bases and 0 bases respectively, with 5 bases between them. Germline CDR1 and CDR2: SGHAT and FQDESV (reference sequence). The CDR3 sequence is 13 residues long.

This chain uses TRBV2 with TRBJ1-4; weak D call: TRBD1 (6 bases). This CDR3 has 13 residues. Trimming took 4 bases from V and 7 from J, leaving 10 bases between them. The V gene's germline CDR1 is SNHLY and CDR2 FYNNEI. CDR3 in amino acids: CASSVRGLEKLFF. CDR3 nucleotide sequence: TGTGCCAGCAGTGTGCGGGGGCTTGAAAAACTGTTTTTT. The variable domain in full, completed from reference TRBV2 and TRBJ1-4, reads EPEVTQTPSHQVTQMGQEVILRCVPISNHLYFYWYRQILGQKVEFLVSFYNNEISEKSEIFDDQFSVERPDGSNFTLKIRSTKLEDSAMYFCASSVRGLEKLFFGSGTQLSVL.

J is TRBJ1-2 and V is TRBV4-3, with D unresolved. Trimming removed 0 bases from V and 4 bases from J, with 12 bases in between. Germline V gives CDR1 LGHNA, CDR2 YSLEER. This CDR3 comprises 15 residues. CDR3 region: CASSQDEHPLYGYTF. The CDR3 DNA is TGCGCCAGCAGCCAAGACGAGCACCCCCTCTATGGCTACACCTTC.

This clonotype was observed a handful of times. The junction does not match germline at one end; this may be a read error. The J gene is TRBJ2-7, the V gene TRBV15, with D possibly being TRBD1 (6 bases). CDR3 length: 12 residues. The V gene's germline CDR1 is LNHNV and CDR2 YYDKDF (reference sequence). CDR3 in amino acids: CATSGDRYEQYF. The CDR3 nucleotides read TGTGCCACCAGCGGAGACAGGTACGAGCAGTACTTC. Full variable domain (missing parts from reference TRBV15 and TRBJ2-7): DAMVIQNPRYQVTQFGKPVTLSCSQTLNHNVMYWYQQKSSQAPKLLFHYYDKDFNNEADTPDNFQSRRPNTSFCFLDIRSPGLGDTAMYLCATSGDRYEQYFGPGTRLTVT.

This clonotype was seen ten or more times. The chain links TRBV7-2 to TRBJ2-1, with a tentative D call TRBD2 (5 bases). Germline CDR1 SGHTA, CDR2 FQGNSA. Trimming took 4 bases from V and 7 from J, leaving 8 bases between them. The CDR3 covers 12 residues. The chain's CDR3 is CASSSGVNEQFF. In DNA, the CDR3 is TGTGCCAGCAGCTCCGGGGTAAATGAGCAGTTCTTC.

This clonotype was seen only a few times. CDR3 sequence (DNA): TGTGCCAGCACCAGACGACCCCAACAGTTCTTC. The encoded protein is CASTRRPQQFF. The V call is TRBV12-3 or TRBV12-4, the J call TRBJ2-1; D unresolved. The ends were cut back, 7 bases at V and 13 bases at J, with 14 bases in the middle. The CDR3 spans 11 residues.

In its sample, this clonotype was seen a few times. The rearrangement joins TRBV15 to TRBJ1-2; D remains unclear. Trimming removed 0 bases at V and 4 bases at J, with 18 bases between. The CDR3 length is 17 residues. The germline CDR1 and CDR2 sequences are LNHNV and YYDKDF (reference sequence). The CDR3 sequence: CATSRDGSYRVLYGYTF. In DNA form, the CDR3 reads TGTGCCACCAGCAGAGATGGTTCCTACCGGGTCCTCTATGGCTACACCTTC.

This chain uses TRBV5-1 with TRBJ2-4; 8 bases match TRBD2. CDR3 length: 14 amino acids. V gave up 3 bases and J gave up 5 bases; unmatched junction bases: 4. In germline, CDR1 is SGHRS, CDR2 YFSETQ. In nucleotides, the CDR3 is TGCGCCAGCAGCTATACTAGCGGACAAAACATTCAGTACTTC. It yields the protein CASSYTSGQNIQYF.

The chain combines TRBV28 with TRBJ2-1; 7 nucleotides align to TRBD2. The CDR3 has 16 amino acids. With 5 bases clipped from V and 0 bases from J, the junction kept 7 bases outside the gene matches. Germline V gene lookup returns CDR1 MDHEN and CDR2 SYDVKM. As DNA, the CDR3 is TGTGCCAGCAGTCCCCGCGGGGGTACCTCCTACAATGAGCAGTTCTTC. It yields the protein CASSPRGGTSYNEQFF.

The genes are TRBV20-1 and TRBJ2-3; D not resolved. The CDR3 has 15 amino acids. Per germline, CDR1 DFQATT and CDR2 SNEGSKA (reference sequence). V was cut by 0 bases and J by 0 bases, with 10 bases left in between. The CDR3 nucleotides are TGCAGTGCTAGAGATTTGGGCAGCAGCACAGATACGCAGTATTTT. This gives the protein CSARDLGSSTDTQYF.

The CDR3 nucleotides are TGTGCCAGCAGTCCCTGGGGGGGTGGACAAGAGACCCAGTACTTC. Translated, it gives CASSPWGGGQETQYF. The chain is built from TRBV27 and TRBJ2-5; TRBD2 matches 7 bases. This CDR3 has 15 residues. The J segment lost 2 bases and the V segment lost 5 bases, leaving 8 bases of the junction unmatched. Germline loops: CDR1 MNHEY, CDR2 SMNVEV (reference sequence).

This clonotype was recorded a few times. This chain links TRBV20-1 with TRBJ2-5, with D maybe TRBD2 (5 bases). The J call could be wrong; TRBJ2-7 is a better fit for the DNA end. Germline V CDR1 and CDR2: DFQATT, SNEGSKA (reference sequence). This CDR3 is 13 amino acids long. For the CDR3, the DNA is TGCAGTGCTAGCGGGAAGAACTCCTACGAGCAGTACTTC. Its translation: CSASGKNSYEQYF.

The chain is built from TRBV28 and TRBJ2-1, with 7 bases aligning to TRBD2. V lost 5 bases and J lost 7; bases outside the gene matches: 11. From germline, CDR1 is MDHEN and CDR2 SYDVKM. The CDR3 loop spans 15 amino acids. For the CDR3, the DNA is TGTGCCAGCAGTCCGCGGGAGACCCTCGCTAATGAGCAGTTCTTC. The encoded protein is CASSPRETLANEQFF.

This clonotype has more than one count but fewer than ten. This chain joins TRBV7-9 and TRBJ2-5, with a weak D call TRBD2 (5 bases). Per germline, CDR1 SEHNR and CDR2 FQNEAQ (reference sequence). The CDR3 spans 15 residues. With 3 bases removed from V and 2 bases from J, the gap between germline ends came to 13 bases. CDR3 loop: CASSFPPGVQETQYF. The CDR3 DNA reads as TGTGCCAGCAGCTTCCCTCCCGGGGTGCAAGAGACCCAGTACTTC.

The table lists this clonotype with a few counts. V usage is TRBV6-2 or TRBV6-3 and J usage is TRBJ2-5; the D is unclear. The CDR3 totals 14 residues. V was cut by 0 bases and J by 2 bases, with 7 bases left in between. Germline V CDR1 and CDR2: MNHEY, SVGEGT. In DNA, the CDR3 is TGTGCCAGCAGTTACTCGGGCGGACAAGAGACCCAGTACTTC. Translating it yields CASSYSGGQETQYF.

This clonotype was seen more than once but under ten times. This chain joins TRBV20-1 and TRBJ2-3; 7 bases are shared with TRBD2. The CDR3 is 15 residues long. Germline CDR1 and CDR2: DFQATT and SNEGSKA (reference sequence). J lost 1 base, V lost 3 bases, and 7 bases had no gene match. The CDR3 DNA sequence: TGCAGTGCTAGCCCCGCGCTAGCGGGCACAGATACGCAGTATTTT. Translating it yields CSASPALAGTDTQYF.

This clonotype was seen many times. The chain couples TRBV7-3 to TRBJ2-1; 9 bases agree with TRBD1. The CDR3 is 16 residues long. V lost 1 base to trimming and J lost 0 bases; unmatched junction nucleotides: 1. The germline V gene encodes CDR1 SGHTA and CDR2 FQGTGA. The CDR3 loop reads CASSLMDRGSYNEQFF. DNA for the CDR3: TGTGCCAGCAGCTTAATGGACAGGGGCTCCTACAATGAGCAGTTCTTC.

This clonotype was counted between two and nine times. V usage is TRBV6-1 and J usage is TRBJ1-4; 7 positions agree with TRBD1. The CDR3 length is 14 residues. The J segment lost 7 bases and the V segment lost 7 bases, leaving 9 bases of the junction unmatched. CDR1 is MNHNS and CDR2 is SASEGT in the germline V gene. CDR3 amino acids: CASIKQGKSEKLFF. CDR3 DNA sequence: TGTGCCAGCATTAAACAGGGGAAAAGTGAAAAACTGTTTTTT.

This clonotype was seen more than once but under ten times. The chain uses TRBV28 and TRBJ2-7, with 9 bases that match TRBD2. V lost 3 bases and J lost 5; bases outside the gene matches: 5. The CDR3 length is 14 residues. Per the germline V gene, CDR1 is MDHEN and CDR2 is SYDVKM. The CDR3 spells CASSLGGRADEQYF. The CDR3 DNA reads TGTGCCAGCAGTTTGGGCGGGAGGGCGGACGAGCAGTACTTC.

The J gene is TRBJ1-4, the V gene TRBV25-1; a possible D gene is TRBD1 (6 bases). The length of the CDR3 is 17 residues. Germline CDR1 MGHDK, CDR2 SYGVNS. Trimming removed 1 base at V and 6 bases at J, with 18 bases between. The CDR3 spells CASSELGTPRGDEKLFF. The CDR3 DNA follows: TGTGCCAGCAGTGAATTGGGGACACCGCGGGGTGATGAAAAACTGTTTTTT.

This clonotype was picked up one time. The junction does not match germline at one end; this may be a read error. The V gene is TRBV20-1, the J gene TRBJ1-1; maybe TRBD1 (5 bases). The germline V gene has CDR1 DFQATT and CDR2 SNEGSKA (reference sequence). The CDR3 loop spans 11 amino acids. CDR3 nucleotides: TGTAGTGCCACCAGGGAAAGTGAAGCTTTCTTT. This encodes CSATRESEAFF.

V is TRBV4-1 and J is TRBJ1-2; D is perhaps TRBD1 (6 bases). CDR1 is MGHRA, CDR2 YSYEKL, per germline. Trimming removed 2 bases from V and 5 bases from J, with 15 bases in between. CDR3 length: 15 amino acids. The CDR3 DNA is TGCGCCAGCAGCCAACCTACAACAGGGTCGTATGGCTACACCTTC. Translation: CASSQPTTGSYGYTF.